These 15 T cell receptor beta chains were sequenced from one sample in a study of cytomegalovirus exposure and HLA in healthy donors. Both 60 Vbeta primers and 13 Jbeta primers went into the PCR. Sequencing used immunoSEQ multiplex PCR; TCRdb keeps in-frame clones, though not all of them. The sample records about 130,000 clones, 17% being singletons. Material for sequencing was PBMCs. The receptors derive from a female donor in good health and CMV-seropositive.

This chain connects TRBV6-1 to TRBJ1-5; the D is unclear. The CDR3 is made up of 16 amino acids. Germline-derived CDR1 and CDR2 are MNHNS and SASEGT. V lost 1 base to trimming and J lost 2 bases, with 12 bases between them. Here the CDR3 reads CASSEGRGMRNQPQHF. For the CDR3, the DNA is TGTGCCAGCAGTGAAGGGCGGGGAATGCGCAATCAGCCCCAGCATTTT.

The rearrangement joins TRBV2 to TRBJ2-1; D is possibly TRBD2 (6 bases). V lost 3 bases to trimming and J lost 6 bases, with 18 bases between them. The CDR3 has 16 residues. CDR1 and CDR2 (germline): SNHLY, FYNNEI. CDR3 loop: CASSDLAISLFNEQFF. As DNA, the CDR3 is TGTGCCAGCAGTGACCTAGCGATCTCACTGTTCAATGAGCAGTTCTTC.

The rearrangement uses TRBV28 and TRBJ2-7; 10 bases agree with TRBD2. V gave up 6 bases and J gave up 4 bases; unmatched junction bases: 6. Per the germline V gene, CDR1 is MDHEN and CDR2 is SYDVKM. The length of the CDR3 is 14 residues. The CDR3 nucleotides are TGTGCCAGCAGACCTAAACTAGCGGGGTACGAGCAGTACTTC. Protein sequence: CASRPKLAGYEQYF.

The gene calls are TRBV21-1 and TRBJ2-7; the table assigns TRBD2, which was not confirmed against the DNA. TRBV21-1 is assigned pseudogene status. The CDR3 totals 12 residues. Here the CDR3 reads CASRSLADEQYF. CDR3 nucleotide sequence: TGTGCCAGCAGAAGCCTAGCGGACGAGCAGTACTTC.

The chain combines TRBV19 with TRBJ2-2, with 9 bases matching TRBD1. V lost 6 bases to trimming and J lost 8 bases; unmatched junction nucleotides: 4. The germline CDR1 and CDR2 sequences are LNHDA and SQIVND (reference sequence). This CDR3 comprises 13 residues. This chain's CDR3 is CASRRDREGELFF. CDR3 sequence (DNA): TGTGCCAGTAGGAGGGACAGGGAAGGGGAGCTGTTTTTT.

The chain links TRBV29-1 to TRBJ2-7; maybe TRBD1 (6 bases). The germline V and J ends were trimmed by 6 bases and 2 bases, with 17 bases remaining between them. The CDR3 consists of 14 residues. CDR1 SQVTM and CDR2 ANQGSEA come from the germline V gene. The CDR3 DNA reads as TGCAGCGTGGGGGTTAAGGGGGTAACCTACGAGCAGTACTTC. Translation: CSVGVKGVTYEQYF.

V is TRBV18 and J is TRBJ2-5; TRBD1 matches 10 bases. CDR1 and CDR2 from the germline V gene are KGHSH and LQKENI. V dropped 3 bases and J dropped 4; count of bases not matched to a gene: 5. This CDR3 contains 15 residues. CDR3 loop: CASSPSTGGRETQYF. The CDR3 DNA sequence: TGTGCCAGCTCACCGTCGACAGGGGGCAGAGAGACCCAGTACTTC.

V usage is TRBV5-1 and J usage is TRBJ2-7; 7 bases line up with TRBD2. This CDR3 comprises 16 residues. Trimming cost V 0 bases and J 2 bases; bases outside gene matches: 8. Germline values: CDR1 SGHRS, CDR2 YFSETQ. CDR3 DNA sequence: TGCGCCAGCAGCTTGGCCTCTAGCGGCGGGACCTACGAGCAGTACTTC. Translation: CASSLASSGGTYEQYF. The full variable domain, with the rest looked up from reference TRBV5-1 and TRBJ2-7, is KAGVTQTPRYLIKTRGQQVTLSCSPISGHRSVSWYQQTPGQGLQFLFEYFSETQRNKGNFPGRFSGRQFSNSRSEMNVSTLELGDSALYLCASSLASSGGTYEQYFGPGTRLTVT.

V usage is TRBV4-3 and J usage is TRBJ1-2, with a tentative D call TRBD1 (6 bases). The CDR3 is made up of 15 amino acids. Looked up from germline, CDR1 is LGHNA and CDR2 is YSLEER. V was clipped by 1 base and J by 5 bases, with 14 bases between them. The CDR3 is CASSQVDRSIYGYTF. CDR3 in DNA: TGCGCCAGCAGCCAAGTGGACAGAAGTATTTATGGCTACACCTTC.

The chain is built from TRBV6-5 and TRBJ1-2; 9 nucleotides line up with TRBD1. Germline values: CDR1 MNHEY, CDR2 SVGAGI. The CDR3 covers 15 residues. Trimming removed 6 bases from V and 2 bases from J; junction bases left unmatched: 7. CDR3 sequence: CASSRDRVINYGYTF. The CDR3 bases are TGTGCCAGCAGCCGGGACAGGGTGATAAACTATGGCTACACCTTC.

The chain employs TRBV4-2 and TRBJ1-1, with D possibly matching TRBD1 (6 bases). Between the trimmed V and J ends, which lost 2 bases and 1 base, there was a span of 14 bases. This CDR3 has 16 residues. Germline CDR1 is LGHNA and CDR2 is YNFKEQ. The CDR3 sequence: CASSQLLWGPNTEAFF. CDR3 nucleotide sequence: TGTGCCAGCAGCCAACTCCTATGGGGGCCGAACACTGAAGCTTTCTTT.

The gene calls are TRBV2 and TRBJ1-5; D gene unclear. V lost 5 bases and J lost 0, with 20 bases in between. Germline values: CDR1 SNHLY, CDR2 FYNNEI. The CDR3 spans 18 residues. The CDR3 region is CASSSFGRPTFSNQPQHF. DNA for the CDR3: TGTGCCAGCAGTTCATTCGGCAGGCCGACCTTTAGCAATCAGCCCCAGCATTTT.

CDR3 bases: TGTGCCAGCACCTACTGGACAGGGGGTTCCTCTGAAGCTTTCTTT. It codes for CASTYWTGGSSEAFF. The V call is TRBV6-6, the J call TRBJ1-1; 10 bases align to TRBD1. V dropped 7 bases and J dropped 6; count of bases not matched to a gene: 11. The CDR3 totals 15 residues. The germline CDR1 and CDR2 sequences are MNHNY and SVGAGI (reference sequence).

A single count supports this clone. This rearrangement joins TRBV9 to TRBJ2-7; no definite D call. The CDR3 contains 13 residues. The V end was cut by 4 bases, the J end by 6 bases, with 14 bases between. The germline CDR1 and CDR2 sequences are SGDLS and YYNGEE. The CDR3 is CASSPRVATEQYF. In DNA, the CDR3 is TGTGCCAGCAGCCCCCGAGTAGCCACCGAGCAGTACTTC.

In this sample, this clone turned up a few times. The rearrangement joins TRBV2 to TRBJ2-7, with 10 nucleotides matching TRBD1. CDR1 is SNHLY and CDR2 is FYNNEI in the germline V gene. The J segment lost 5 bases and the V segment lost 7 bases, leaving 8 bases of the junction unmatched. This CDR3 has 14 residues. Here the CDR3 reads CASIRDRGKHEQYF. Here the CDR3 DNA reads TGTGCCAGCATTAGGGACAGGGGAAAGCACGAGCAGTACTTC.